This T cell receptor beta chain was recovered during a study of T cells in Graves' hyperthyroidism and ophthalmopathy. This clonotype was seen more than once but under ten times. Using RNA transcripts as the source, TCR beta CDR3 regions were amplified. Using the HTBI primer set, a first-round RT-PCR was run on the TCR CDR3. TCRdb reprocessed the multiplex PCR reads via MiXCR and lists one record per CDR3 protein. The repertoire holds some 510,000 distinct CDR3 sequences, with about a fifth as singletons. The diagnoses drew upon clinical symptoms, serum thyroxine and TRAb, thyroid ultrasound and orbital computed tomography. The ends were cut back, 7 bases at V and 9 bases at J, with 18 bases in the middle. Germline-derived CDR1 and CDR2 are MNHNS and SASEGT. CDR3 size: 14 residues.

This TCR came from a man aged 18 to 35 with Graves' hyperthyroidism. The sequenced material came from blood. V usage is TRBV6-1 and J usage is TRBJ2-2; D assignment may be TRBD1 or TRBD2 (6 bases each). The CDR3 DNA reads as TGTGCCAGCACCCCGTCGGGGGCCGGTTGGGAGCTGTTTTTT. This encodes CASTPSGAGWELFF.